This TCR beta chain was recovered during a study of blood T cell repertoires in COVID-19. Assay used: immunoSEQ multiplex PCR; TCRdb lists only in-frame clones, some missing. The sample has under 250,000 clones; 80% to 90% are singletons. Study members were between about 18 and 100 years old and lived in approximately 25 US regions. Researchers sorted participants into cohorts using their self-reported clinical history. CDR1 WSHSY and CDR2 SAAADI come from the germline V gene. V lost 2 bases, J lost 9 bases, and 3 bases stayed unmatched. The CDR3 has 15 residues. This clone was picked up one time. The chain joins TRBV10-2 to TRBJ2-1, with 14 bases fitting TRBD2. Input material: PBMCs or T cells enriched from blood (not recorded which). The sequence was obtained from a middle-aged woman who had been exposed to COVID-19. DNA of the CDR3: TGCGCCAGCAGTGAGGGGACTAGCGGGAGTACTGAGCAGTTCTTC. This encodes CASSEGTSGSTEQFF.